Listed here are 26 T cell receptor beta chains from one sample, sequenced in a study of cytomegalovirus exposure and HLA in healthy donors. Sequencing used immunoSEQ multiplex PCR; TCRdb keeps in-frame clones, though not all of them. The data contain 220,000 or so clones, around 87% of them singletons. Sequenced material: PBMCs. The origin of the receptors is a young woman in good health and CMV-seropositive.

The rearrangement links TRBV4-1 to TRBJ1-3, with 7 nucleotides matching TRBD1. V was pared by 0 bases and J by 4 bases, with 3 bases of the junction left unmatched. CDR3 size: 15 residues. CDR1 is MGHRA, CDR2 YSYEKL, per germline. The CDR3 DNA sequence: TGCGCCAGCAGCCAAGATAGGGGGCTCGGAAACACCATATATTTT. Its translation: CASSQDRGLGNTIYF.

This chain links TRBV30 with TRBJ1-4, with D possibly being TRBD1 (6 bases). This CDR3 contains 14 residues. From germline, CDR1 is GTSNPN and CDR2 SVGIG (reference sequence). V lost 3 bases, J lost 10 bases, and 18 bases lay in between. The CDR3, as DNA: TGTGCCTGGAGCTATGGGGCGACAGGAGGAAAACTGTTTTTT. Its protein is CAWSYGATGGKLFF.

This clone turned up a few times. V usage is TRBV27 and J usage is TRBJ1-5; D gene ambiguous. Between the trimmed V and J ends, which lost 1 base and 3 bases, there was a span of 25 bases. Germline V gene sequence: CDR1 MNHEY, CDR2 SMNVEV (reference sequence). The CDR3 extends over 20 amino acids. The CDR3 is CASSLYSSAGLAVFNQPQHF. CDR3 coding DNA: TGTGCCAGCAGTTTATACAGTAGCGCGGGTCTTGCGGTGTTCAATCAGCCCCAGCATTTT.

The genes are TRBV30 and TRBJ2-5; TRBD1 matches at 11 bases. V lost 8 bases, J lost 4 bases, and 12 bases stayed unmatched. Germline V CDR1 and CDR2: GTSNPN, SVGIG (reference sequence). The CDR3 sequence is 15 residues long. The CDR3 sequence is CATSADRGRGETQYF. In nucleotides, the CDR3 is TGTGCCACATCAGCGGACAGGGGGCGAGGAGAGACCCAGTACTTC.

The sample holds one count of this clone. Other DNA sequences in the sample encode the same CDR3. This chain connects TRBV5-1 to TRBJ2-5; the match to TRBD2 covers 8 bases. Losses at the gene ends were 0 bases for V and 2 bases for J; bases not matched to a gene: 3. Germline CDR1 and CDR2: SGHRS and YFSETQ. CDR3 length equals 15 residues. DNA for the CDR3: TGCGCCAGCAGCTTGGGGTTAGCGGGGCAAGAGACCCAGTACTTC. Translation: CASSLGLAGQETQYF.

The chain joins TRBV5-6 to TRBJ1-3; 9 bases are a match to TRBD1. Germline loops: CDR1 SGHDT, CDR2 YYEEEE. J lost 7 bases, V lost 5 bases, and 4 bases had no gene match. The CDR3 totals 13 residues. The CDR3 spells CASSRDRVNTIYF. The CDR3 DNA is TGTGCCAGCAGTCGGGACAGGGTGAACACCATATATTTT.

The chain employs TRBV27 and TRBJ1-1; D is uncertain. Trimming took 6 bases from V and 0 from J, leaving 5 bases between them. Germline V gene sequence: CDR1 MNHEY, CDR2 SMNVEV (reference sequence). This CDR3 is 12 amino acids long. The CDR3 bases are TGTGCCAGCAGGAGCGTGAACACTGAAGCTTTCTTT. The encoded protein is CASRSVNTEAFF.

V gene TRBV9 combines with J gene TRBJ2-7; 7 bases agree with TRBD2. CDR3 length: 14 residues. Germline CDR1 SGDLS, CDR2 YYNGEE. V lost 3 bases and J lost 3; bases outside the gene matches: 6. In DNA form, the CDR3 reads TGTGCCAGCAGCGCCCAGCGGGACTACTACGAGCAGTACTTC. Translation gives CASSAQRDYYEQYF.

The chain combines TRBV18 with TRBJ1-2, with 8 nucleotides matching TRBD1. The V gene's germline CDR1 is KGHSH and CDR2 LQKENI. This CDR3 region has 15 residues. Trimming cost V 3 bases and J 2 bases; bases outside gene matches: 5. For the CDR3, the DNA is TGTGCCAGCTCACCTATGACAGGGGAGAACTATGGCTACACCTTC. It encodes CASSPMTGENYGYTF.

The gene calls are TRBV7-9 and TRBJ2-3, with D uncertain. Germline assignment: CDR1 SEHNR and CDR2 FQNEAQ (reference sequence). The CDR3 sequence is 15 residues long. V shed 3 bases and J shed 2 bases, with 12 bases lying between them. The CDR3 reads CASSFPQRFTDTQYF. As DNA, the CDR3 is TGTGCCAGCAGCTTCCCGCAGCGCTTCACAGATACGCAGTATTTT. Complete variable domain (other parts from reference TRBV7-9 and TRBJ2-3): DTGVSQNPRHKITKRGQNVTFRCDPISEHNRLYWYRQTLGQGPEFLTYFQNEAQLEKSRLLSDRFSAERPKGSFSTLEIQRTEQGDSAMYLCASSFPQRFTDTQYFGPGTRLTVL.

The rearrangement uses TRBV5-4 and TRBJ2-4; 8 nucleotides align to TRBD2. V lost 0 bases to trimming and J lost 8 bases; unmatched junction nucleotides: 10. Germline-derived CDR1 and CDR2 are SGHNT and YYREEE (reference sequence). This CDR3 is built from 16 residues. In DNA, the CDR3 is TGTGCCAGCAGCTTGGCCGGGGCGGGGACTAGGGACATTCAGTACTTC. Protein product: CASSLAGAGTRDIQYF.

The count of this clone is one. The V and J genes are TRBV28 and TRBJ2-1; 10 bases align to TRBD1. The length of the CDR3 is 16 residues. V was pared by 5 bases and J by 6 bases, with 10 bases of the junction left unmatched. Looked up from germline, CDR1 is MDHEN and CDR2 is SYDVKM. The CDR3 spells CASSAQLGTGANEQFF. As DNA, the CDR3 is TGTGCCAGCAGTGCCCAACTCGGGACAGGGGCCAATGAGCAGTTCTTC.

The J gene is TRBJ2-1, the V gene TRBV13, with D maybe TRBD1 (8 bases). Germline-derived CDR1 and CDR2 are PRHDT and FYEKMQ (reference sequence). V lost 6 bases and J 10 bases, leaving 19 bases between the germline ends. The CDR3 runs to 14 residues. CDR3 protein: CASRQGGGRREQFF. The CDR3, as DNA: TGTGCCAGCAGACAGGGGGGGGGCCGACGGGAGCAGTTCTTC.

This rearrangement joins TRBV6-4 to TRBJ2-3, with D possibly being TRBD1 (5 bases). With 4 bases removed from V and 2 bases from J, the gap between germline ends came to 13 bases. Germline lookup yields CDR1 MRHNA and CDR2 SNTAGT. CDR3 size: 15 residues. The chain's CDR3 is CASSGEAGNTDTQYF. In DNA, the CDR3 is TGTGCCAGCAGTGGAGAAGCAGGGAACACAGATACGCAGTATTTT.

V gene TRBV5-4 combines with J gene TRBJ1-2; 9 nucleotides agree with TRBD1. Germline CDR1 is SGHNT and CDR2 is YYREEE (reference sequence). The CDR3 length is 13 residues. V shed 4 bases, J shed 7 bases, and the junction held 5 bases outside the gene matches. CDR3 amino acids: CASSMGQGGGYTF. In DNA form, the CDR3 reads TGTGCCAGCAGCATGGGACAGGGAGGTGGCTACACCTTC.

This clone was observed once. The chain carries TRBV5-1 and TRBJ1-2; 9 bases fit TRBD1. The CDR3 loop spans 14 amino acids. CDR1 is SGHRS and CDR2 is YFSETQ in the germline V gene. The ends lost 2 bases at V and 4 bases at J; junction bases unmatched: 3. CDR3 sequence: CASSLWDRAYGYTF. The CDR3 DNA reads TGCGCCAGCAGCTTATGGGACAGGGCCTATGGCTACACCTTC.

This chain joins TRBV28 and TRBJ2-4; D is ambiguous. Trimming stripped 5 bases from V and 0 bases from J, with 17 bases between. Germline CDR1 reads MDHEN; CDR2 reads SYDVKM. This CDR3 contains 17 residues. The CDR3 protein is CASSLSRGLSAKNIQYF. CDR3 DNA sequence: TGTGCCAGCAGTCTCTCCCGAGGTCTTTCAGCCAAAAACATTCAGTACTTC.

The chain combines TRBV10-3 with TRBJ2-1; a weak D match, TRBD2 (6 bases). Trimming pared 7 bases from V and 10 bases from J, leaving 20 bases between. The CDR3 extends over 14 amino acids. The V gene's germline CDR1 is ENHRY and CDR2 SYGVKD. In DNA form, the CDR3 reads TGTGCCATCAACCGGGGGAGCGGTCAAGAAGAGCAGTTCTTC. Encoded protein: CAINRGSGQEEQFF.

The chain has TRBV5-1 and TRBJ2-7; D possibly corresponds to TRBD1 (5 bases). CDR3 length: 12 residues. In germline, CDR1 is SGHRS, CDR2 YFSETQ. Trimming stripped 4 bases from V and 3 bases from J, with 8 bases between. The CDR3 DNA reads as TGCGCCAGCAGCGTGCAGGGCTACGAGCAGTACTTC. Its translation is CASSVQGYEQYF.

This chain connects TRBV27 to TRBJ2-3; D is possibly TRBD2 (5 bases). CDR1 is MNHEY and CDR2 is SMNVEV in the germline V gene (reference sequence). The CDR3 extends over 12 amino acids. V lost 11 bases, J lost 4 bases, and 13 bases lay in between. The CDR3 sequence is CAGGSGADTQYF. CDR3 nucleotides: TGTGCCGGTGGGAGCGGAGCAGATACGCAGTATTTT.

The chain couples TRBV19 to TRBJ2-7, with 8 bases that match TRBD1. CDR3 length: 15 amino acids. The V and J ends lost 3 bases and 3 bases, in that order; junction bases with no gene match: 7. CDR1 is LNHDA, CDR2 SQIVND, per germline (reference sequence). CDR3 residues: CASSIDGQGIYEQYF. The CDR3 bases are TGTGCCAGTAGTATCGATGGACAGGGTATCTACGAGCAGTACTTC.

This chain links TRBV15 with TRBJ2-5; 9 bases match TRBD2. Germline CDR1 reads LNHNV; CDR2 reads YYDKDF (reference sequence). V lost 5 bases and J lost 5; bases outside the gene matches: 9. The CDR3 contains 15 residues. The chain's CDR3 is CATSSPGTSLETQYF. As DNA, the CDR3 is TGTGCCACCAGCTCCCCCGGGACTAGCTTGGAGACCCAGTACTTC.

V gene TRBV7-9 combines with J gene TRBJ2-3; a weak D match, TRBD1 (7 bases). In germline, CDR1 is SEHNR, CDR2 FQNEAQ (reference sequence). The V and J ends lost 1 base and 4 bases respectively, with 12 bases between them. This CDR3 region has 15 residues. This CDR3 is CASSLDRGGPDTQYF. The DNA of the CDR3 is TGTGCCAGCAGCTTAGACAGGGGAGGACCAGATACGCAGTATTTT.

This chain uses TRBV28 with TRBJ1-1, with 10 bases that match TRBD1. With V trimmed by 6 bases and J by 4 bases, 2 bases remained unmatched. This CDR3 comprises 13 residues. The germline gives CDR1 MDHEN, CDR2 SYDVKM. CDR3 protein: CASRRDRGTEAFF. CDR3 coding DNA: TGTGCCAGCAGGAGGGACAGGGGCACTGAAGCTTTCTTT.

The gene calls are TRBV5-1 and TRBJ2-7; TRBD2 matches at 10 bases. The ends lost 4 bases at V and 6 bases at J; junction bases unmatched: 10. In germline, CDR1 is SGHRS, CDR2 YFSETQ. The CDR3 has 15 amino acids. The CDR3 spells CASSPGASGSPEQYF. Written as DNA, the CDR3 is TGCGCCAGCAGCCCCGGGGCTAGCGGGAGCCCCGAGCAGTACTTC.

The rearrangement joins TRBV5-1 to TRBJ2-1; 8 positions match TRBD2. The CDR3 runs 15 residues. Germline V gene lookup returns CDR1 SGHRS and CDR2 YFSETQ. V was clipped by 2 bases and J by 5 bases; unmatched bases: 6. This chain's CDR3 is CASSLSGSGNNEQFF. As DNA, the CDR3 is TGCGCCAGCAGCTTAAGCGGGAGTGGAAACAATGAGCAGTTCTTC.